This T cell receptor (beta chain) was recovered during a study of beta chain features in type 1 diabetes. Overall study: In age, gender and cell yields, patients were similar to healthy donors. The samples had roughly 110,000,000 sorted cells examined in all. Study observations and caveats: Sampled from patients, naive, central memory and Treg TCRB repertoires appeared more similar than those sampled from healthy donors. A moderate, significant TCRB CDR3 shortening appeared in type 1 diabetes across four CD4+ subsets.

This clone appeared a few times. Its antigen is still unknown. Germline V lookup: CDR1 LNHDA, CDR2 SQIVND (reference sequence). This CDR3 is built from 16 residues. V lost 6 bases to trimming and J lost 0 bases; unmatched junction nucleotides: 7. Expressed TCRB transcripts were sequenced because the entire RNA isolate underwent reverse transcription. Method: immunoSEQ multiplex PCR; TCRdb's copy keeps in-frame clones and lacks some. The sample lists 150,000 to 200,000 clones, about 9% occurring once. J is TRBJ1-1 and V is TRBV19, with TRBD1 identical over 10 bases. Material for sequencing was central memory CD4+ T cells from blood. The sequence was collected from a woman under 30 with type 1 diabetes. CDR3 residues: CASSDRGRSMNTEAFF. DNA for the CDR3: TGTGCCAGTAGCGACAGGGGGCGATCCATGAACACTGAAGCTTTCTTT.